This section outlines one T cell receptor beta chain sequence together with its context. MiXCR, run by TCRdb on the PCR reads, gives a single entry per CDR3 protein. This sample has around 20,000 distinct CDR3 sequences, with roughly half found just once. Donors had localized lung adenocarcinoma, a non-small cell lung cancer. This entry comes from a study of CD4 and CD8 cells across lung adenocarcinoma regions. This TCR came from a female donor with lung adenocarcinoma. The CD4 and CD8 labels of this study may be unreliable. Material: CD8+ T cells from the center of a lung tumor.

CDR3 sequence: CASSEGTGRGETQYF. CDR3 nucleotides: TGTGCCAGCAGTGAAGGTACAGGGAGGGGGGAGACCCAGTACTTC. The chain uses TRBV6-1 and TRBJ2-5, with D perhaps matching TRBD2 (7 bases). The V gene lost 1 base and the J gene lost 5 bases, with 14 bases spanning the gap. Looked up from germline, CDR1 is MNHNS and CDR2 is SASEGT. The CDR3 spans 15 residues.